This is a list of T cell receptor beta chains from one sample in a study of blood T cell repertoires in COVID-19. Sequencing used immunoSEQ multiplex PCR; TCRdb keeps in-frame clones, though not all of them. This table holds about 440,000 clones, 80% to 90% found once. The specimen sequenced was peripheral blood. The receptors here all came from a woman in her twenties or thirties with acute or convalescent COVID-19. The CDR3 runs from the conserved cysteine through the conserved F or W. A D gene is named only where the DNA matches it firmly. Size is omitted from some rows. Given values are once, few, many or a class for expanded clones.

j_call | d_call | clone_size | v_call | cdr3_aa | cdr3_nt
TRBJ1-6 | TRBD1 | NA | TRBV7-8 | CASSLITGDSPLHF | TGTGCCAGCAGCCTAATAACAGGGGATTCACCCCTCCACTTT
TRBJ1-3 | NA | NA | TRBV6-6 | CASSYVSGSTIYF | TGTGCCAGCAGTTACGTCAGCGGAAGCACCATATATTTT
TRBJ1-1 | NA | NA | TRBV3-1/TRBV3-2 | CASSPRRQVEAFF | TGTGCCAGCAGCCCCCGTCGACAGGTCGAAGCTTTCTTT
TRBJ1-2 | TRBD1 | NA | TRBV27 | CASSGTGGAEFFGYTF | TGTGCCAGCAGTGGGACAGGGGGCGCCGAGTTCTTTGGCTACACCTTC
TRBJ1-3 | TRBD1 | NA | TRBV3-1/TRBV3-2 | CASSPGTGLRNTIYF | TGTGCCAGCAGCCCCGGGACAGGGTTACGAAACACCATATATTTT
TRBJ2-1 | NA | NA | TRBV18 | CASSPRQGGQFF | TGTGCCAGCTCACCAAGACAGGGAGGGCAGTTCTTC
TRBJ2-1 | NA | NA | TRBV13 | CASSPRLGEQFF | TGTGCCAGCAGCCCGAGGTTAGGTGAGCAGTTCTTC
TRBJ2-1 | NA | NA | TRBV3-1/TRBV3-2 | CASSQDSGYEQFF | TGTGCCAGCAGCCAAGATTCCGGGTACGAGCAGTTCTTC
TRBJ2-3 | NA | NA | TRBV2 | CASSAQQADTQYF | TGTGCCAGCAGCGCGCAGCAGGCAGATACGCAGTATTTT
TRBJ2-1 | TRBD2 | NA | TRBV28 | CASSRRLAGLDEQFF | TGTGCCAGCAGCCGGAGACTAGCGGGGTTGGATGAGCAGTTCTTC
TRBJ2-3 | NA | NA | TRBV15 | CATSRGMSFQRVIRTDTQYF | TGTGCCACCAGCAGAGGGATGTCGTTTCAGAGGGTGATTCGCACAGATACGCAGTATTTT
TRBJ2-6 | NA | NA | TRBV5-5 | CASSTAGFLAGANVLTF | TGTGCCAGCAGCACGGCGGGATTCTTGGCTGGGGCCAACGTCCTGACTTTC
TRBJ2-1 | NA | NA | TRBV7-8 | CASSPGGNEQFF | TGTGCCAGCAGCCCAGGAGGCAATGAGCAGTTCTTC
TRBJ2-5 | NA | once | TRBV12-3/TRBV12-4 | CASRGVRGETQYF | TGTGCCAGCAGGGGGGTCAGGGGAGAGACCCAGTACTTC
TRBJ2-3 | TRBD2 | NA | TRBV9 | CASTLSSSGGGDTQYF | TGTGCCAGCACCCTATCTTCTAGCGGGGGGGGAGATACGCAGTATTTT
TRBJ2-1 | TRBD2 | NA | TRBV5-1 | CASSLGLAGVNNEQFF | TGCGCCAGCAGCTTGGGACTAGCGGGGGTCAACAATGAGCAGTTCTTC
TRBJ2-1 | NA | NA | TRBV6-2/TRBV6-3 | CASSQRTTDSYEQFF | TGTGCCAGCAGCCAGAGGACTACCGACAGCTATGAGCAGTTCTTC
TRBJ2-7 | TRBD1 | NA | TRBV28 | CASSRQGAYEQYF | TGTGCCAGCAGCCGACAGGGGGCTTACGAGCAGTACTTC
TRBJ1-4 | NA | NA | TRBV25-1 | CASSETHGDNEKLFF | TGTGCCAGCAGTGAAACTCACGGGGATAATGAAAAACTGTTTTTT
TRBJ1-1 | NA | once | TRBV27 | CASSSSGAREAFF | TGTGCCAGCAGTTCATCAGGGGCCCGTGAAGCTTTCTTT
TRBJ2-7 | NA | NA | TRBV6-2/TRBV6-3 | CASRPRQVRDEQYF | TGTGCCAGCAGACCTCGACAGGTTAGGGACGAGCAGTACTTC
TRBJ2-7 | TRBD2 | NA | TRBV7-9 | CASRSGLAGNYEQYF | TGTGCCAGCAGATCCGGACTAGCGGGAAACTACGAGCAGTACTTC
TRBJ2-5 | TRBD1 | once | TRBV5-4 | CASSSTTNRGGKETQYF | TGTGCCAGCAGCTCAACGACGAACAGGGGTGGAAAAGAGACCCAGTACTTC
TRBJ2-7 | NA | NA | TRBV5-1 | CASSLSGQLFYEQYF | TGCGCCAGCAGCTTGTCCGGACAGCTTTTCTACGAGCAGTACTTC
TRBJ1-1 | NA | NA | TRBV6-5 | CASGSGETEAFF | TGTGCCAGCGGCTCAGGGGAGACTGAAGCTTTCTTT
TRBJ2-2 | NA | once | TRBV29-1 | CSVTNQNTGELFF | TGCAGCGTTACTAACCAGAACACCGGGGAGCTGTTTTTT
TRBJ2-5 | TRBD2 | NA | TRBV3-1/TRBV3-2 | CASSQGTSDIPRETQYF | TGTGCCAGCAGCCAAGGGACTAGCGACATTCCAAGGGAGACCCAGTACTTC
TRBJ2-5 | NA | NA | TRBV5-4 | CASSTPAKRATQETQYF | TGTGCCAGCAGCACCCCGGCCAAGCGGGCCACCCAAGAGACCCAGTACTTC
TRBJ1-1 | NA | NA | TRBV5-1 | CASSFTALRMNTEAFF | TGCGCCAGCAGCTTCACAGCCCTCAGAATGAACACTGAAGCTTTCTTT
TRBJ1-6 | NA | NA | TRBV2 | CASRVDSSYNSPLHF | TGTGCCAGCAGGGTAGACAGCTCCTATAATTCACCCCTCCACTTT
TRBJ2-7 | TRBD1 | NA | TRBV9 | CASSARDRGPWEQYF | TGTGCCAGCAGCGCGAGGGACAGGGGGCCGTGGGAGCAGTACTTC
TRBJ2-2 | NA | NA | TRBV28 | CASSFGPKVFPGELFF | TGTGCCAGCAGTTTCGGTCCCAAAGTCTTCCCCGGGGAGCTGTTTTTT
TRBJ2-4 | TRBD2 | once | TRBV12-3/TRBV12-4 | CASLAGGKNIQYF | TGTGCCAGTCTAGCGGGGGGGAAAAACATTCAGTACTTC
TRBJ2-2 | TRBD2 | NA | TRBV7-3 | CASSSNTAGGTGELFF | TGTGCCAGCAGCTCGAATACAGCCGGGGGGACCGGGGAGCTGTTTTTT
TRBJ2-7 | TRBD1 | NA | TRBV29-1 | CSVVTGASSYEQYF | TGCAGCGTGGTGACAGGGGCCAGCTCCTACGAGCAGTACTTC
TRBJ1-5 | TRBD1 | NA | TRBV6-5 | CASRDRGGNQPQHF | TGTGCCAGCAGGGACAGGGGTGGCAATCAGCCCCAGCATTTT
TRBJ2-1 | TRBD2 | NA | TRBV7-9 | CASSLGLAGDNEQFF | TGTGCCAGCAGCTTAGGGCTAGCGGGGGACAATGAGCAGTTCTTC